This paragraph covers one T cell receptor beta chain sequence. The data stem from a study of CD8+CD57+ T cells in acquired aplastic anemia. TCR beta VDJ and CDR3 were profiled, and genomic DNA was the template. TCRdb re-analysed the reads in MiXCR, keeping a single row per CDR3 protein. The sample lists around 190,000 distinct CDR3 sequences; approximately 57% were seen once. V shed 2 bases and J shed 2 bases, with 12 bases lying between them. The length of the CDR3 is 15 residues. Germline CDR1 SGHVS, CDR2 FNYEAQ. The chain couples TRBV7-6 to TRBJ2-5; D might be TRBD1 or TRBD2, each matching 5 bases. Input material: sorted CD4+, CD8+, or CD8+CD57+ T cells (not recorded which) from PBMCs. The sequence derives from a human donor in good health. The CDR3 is CASSLSGPLQETQYF. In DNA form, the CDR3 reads TGTGCCAGCAGCTTATCGGGGCCACTACAAGAGACCCAGTACTTC.